This TCR beta chain was obtained from a study of CD8 T cells in cerebrospinal fluid in Alzheimer's disease. This clonotype is deemed large (0.1 to 1%) by its frequency. From the 10x single-cell sequencing reads, TCRdb lists one entry per CDR3 protein and no DNA. Reported are over 950 distinct CDR3 sequences; the ten largest clones contain around 8%. Looked up from germline, CDR1 is SGHRS and CDR2 is YFSETQ. This CDR3 has 15 residues. This chain connects TRBV5-1 to TRBJ2-1; TCRdb names TRBD1, which stays unverified in the absence of DNA. What was sequenced was cerebrospinal fluid. The TCR sequence derives from a human donor in good health. This CDR3 reads CASSPGTAAYNEQFF.